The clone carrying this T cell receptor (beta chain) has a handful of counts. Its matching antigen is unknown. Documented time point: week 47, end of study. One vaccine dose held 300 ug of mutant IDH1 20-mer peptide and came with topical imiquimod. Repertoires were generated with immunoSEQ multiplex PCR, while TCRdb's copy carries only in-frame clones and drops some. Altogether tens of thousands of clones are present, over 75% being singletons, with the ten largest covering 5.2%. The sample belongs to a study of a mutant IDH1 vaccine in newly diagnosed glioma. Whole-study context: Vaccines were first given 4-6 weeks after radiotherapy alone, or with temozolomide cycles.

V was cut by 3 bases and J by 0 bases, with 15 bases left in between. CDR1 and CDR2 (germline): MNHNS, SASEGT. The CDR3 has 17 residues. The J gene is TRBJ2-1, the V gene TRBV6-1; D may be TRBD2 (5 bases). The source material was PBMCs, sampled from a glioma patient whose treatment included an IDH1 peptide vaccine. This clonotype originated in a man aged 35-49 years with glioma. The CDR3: CASSESWTPSSYNEQFF. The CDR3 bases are TGTGCCAGCAGTGAGTCTTGGACTCCGAGCTCCTACAATGAGCAGTTCTTC.